The entry that follows covers one T cell receptor beta chain sequence. The CDR3 covers 12 residues. Deletions cut 3 bases from V and 10 bases from J, with 8 bases between. Germline loops: CDR1 SGDLS, CDR2 YYNGEE. This sample is drawn from a study of cytomegalovirus exposure and HLA in healthy donors. The PCR ran on 60 Vbeta and 13 Jbeta primers. Clones were read by immunoSEQ multiplex PCR, and TCRdb kept only the in-frame ones, dropping some. The top ten clones hold 12% of a sample with some 42,000 clones, about 50% of them seen once. The chain is built from TRBV9 and TRBJ1-6; TRBD1 might be the D (6 bases). The receptor was isolated from a human donor in good health. The specimen was PBMCs. The DNA of the CDR3 is TGTGCCAGCAGCGGGGGGCTCTCACCCCTCCACTTT. Its translation is CASSGGLSPLHF. Drawing the rest from reference TRBV9 and TRBJ1-6, the complete variable domain is DSGVTQTPKHLITATGQRVTLRCSPRSGDLSVYWYQQSLDQGLQFLIQYYNGEERAKGNILERFSAQQFPDLHSELNLSSLELGDSALYFCASSGGLSPLHFGNGTRLTVT.